This entry lists 15 T cell receptor beta chains sequenced from one sample in a study of T cell changes during pregnancy in multiple sclerosis. The method was immunoSEQ multiplex PCR; TCRdb's version includes in-frame clones alone and lacks a portion of them. The profile shows some 93,000 clones, roughly 92% of them singletons. The sample in question was peripheral blood, obtained after pregnancy. These receptors came from a female donor with multiple sclerosis, enrolled in a pregnancy study.

This chain uses TRBV19 with TRBJ2-3; 11 bases agree with TRBD2. V lost 3 bases to trimming and J lost 4 bases; unmatched junction nucleotides: 6. CDR1 is LNHDA, CDR2 SQIVND, per germline (reference sequence). The CDR3 contains 16 residues. The DNA for the CDR3 is TGTGCCAGTAGTATCGGGACTAGCGGTGACGCAGATACGCAGTATTTT. Its protein is CASSIGTSGDADTQYF.

The V gene is TRBV19, the J gene TRBJ1-5; perhaps TRBD1 as D (6 bases). With 5 bases removed from V and 3 bases from J, the gap between germline ends came to 20 bases. Germline V gene lookup returns CDR1 LNHDA and CDR2 SQIVND (reference sequence). The CDR3 is made up of 17 amino acids. The CDR3: CASSFQGPIIINQPQHF. The CDR3 DNA is TGTGCCAGTAGTTTCCAGGGGCCAATAATTATCAATCAGCCCCAGCATTTT. The full variable domain, with the rest looked up from reference TRBV19 and TRBJ1-5, is DGGITQSPKYLFRKEGQNVTLSCEQNLNHDAMYWYRQDPGQGLRLIYYSQIVNDFQKGDIAEGYSVSREKKESFPLTVTSAQKNPTAFYLCASSFQGPIIINQPQHFGDGTRLSIL.

This clone was observed a handful of times. The CDR3, as DNA: TGTGCCAGCAGCCAAGATCTTAGCGGGAGTTACAATGAGCAGTTCTTC. Protein sequence: CASSQDLSGSYNEQFF. The genes are TRBV4-2 and TRBJ2-1; 9 nucleotides match TRBD2. CDR1 is LGHNA, CDR2 YNFKEQ, per germline. J lost 4 bases, V lost 0 bases, and 4 bases had no gene match. The CDR3 runs 16 residues.

V gene TRBV19 combines with J gene TRBJ2-5, with unresolved D. The CDR3 is made up of 13 amino acids. V lost 4 bases and J lost 0, with 6 bases in between. The germline V gene encodes CDR1 LNHDA and CDR2 SQIVND (reference sequence). The CDR3 region has the DNA TGTGCCAGTAGTACCCTGTACCAAGAGACCCAGTACTTC. Translating it yields CASSTLYQETQYF.

V usage is TRBV6-5 and J usage is TRBJ1-2; D is perhaps TRBD1 (6 bases). The germline CDR1 and CDR2 sequences are MNHEY and SVGAGI. Deletions cut 6 bases from V and 4 bases from J, with 9 bases between. The CDR3 length is 12 residues. The CDR3 spells CASRDRFYGYTF. The CDR3 DNA follows: TGTGCCAGCAGGGACAGATTCTATGGCTACACCTTC.

V usage is TRBV27 and J usage is TRBJ2-5; TRBD1 matches 7 bases. Germline CDR1 and CDR2: MNHEY and SMNVEV (reference sequence). Unmatched junction bases numbered 6, after V lost 2 bases and J lost 3 bases. This CDR3 is built from 15 residues. Here the CDR3 reads CASSLSRQGEETQYF. CDR3 sequence (DNA): TGTGCCAGCAGTTTAAGTCGACAGGGAGAAGAGACCCAGTACTTC.

V is TRBV5-1 and J is TRBJ2-1; D is uncertain. Germline assignment: CDR1 SGHRS and CDR2 YFSETQ. The CDR3 has 14 amino acids. V lost 1 base and J 0 bases, leaving 5 bases between the germline ends. The CDR3 DNA reads TGCGCCAGCAGCTTGCCGGGCTCCTACAATGAGCAGTTCTTC. This sequence encodes CASSLPGSYNEQFF.

J is TRBJ2-6 and V is TRBV11-3; 7 positions match TRBD1. The CDR3 extends over 15 amino acids. Germline CDR1 reads SGHNT; CDR2 reads YENEEA. J gave up 2 bases and V 5 bases, and 3 bases lay outside the gene matches. The CDR3 here is CASSITGAGANVLTF. CDR3 DNA sequence: TGTGCCAGCAGCATTACAGGGGCTGGGGCCAACGTCCTGACTTTC.

This chain connects TRBV5-6 to TRBJ1-2, with D possibly matching TRBD1 (5 bases). Germline lookup yields CDR1 SGHDT and CDR2 YYEEEE. Trimming shortened V by 0 bases and J by 4 bases, and 7 bases separated the two germline ends. The CDR3 length is 13 residues. The DNA of the CDR3 is TGTGCCAGCAGCTTGGGGGGCAGCTATGGCTACACCTTC. It yields the protein CASSLGGSYGYTF.

The gene calls are TRBV7-9 and TRBJ1-1; TRBD1 aligns across 7 bases. The CDR3 consists of 17 residues. Germline V gene data show CDR1 as SEHNR and CDR2 as FQNEAQ (reference sequence). Germline trimming cut 5 bases from V and 0 bases from J; bases unmatched to any gene: 12. The CDR3 DNA reads TGTGCCAGCAGCCCCTCTCGAGGGACAGCCGTGAACACTGAAGCTTTCTTT. Residues: CASSPSRGTAVNTEAFF. Based on the CDR3 plus reference TRBV7-9 and TRBJ1-1, the full variable domain is DTGVSQNPRHKITKRGQNVTFRCDPISEHNRLYWYRQTLGQGPEFLTYFQNEAQLEKSRLLSDRFSAERPKGSFSTLEIQRTEQGDSAMYLCASSPSRGTAVNTEAFFGQGTRLTVV.

The chain combines TRBV5-1 with TRBJ1-1; 7 nucleotides align to TRBD1. CDR1 and CDR2 from the germline V gene are SGHRS and YFSETQ. The length of the CDR3 is 16 residues. V dropped 1 base and J dropped 1; count of bases not matched to a gene: 7. The CDR3 here is CASSLNPGQKNTEAFF. The CDR3 DNA sequence: TGCGCCAGCAGCTTGAATCCGGGACAGAAGAACACTGAAGCTTTCTTT.

The chain combines TRBV4-1 with TRBJ2-4; D perhaps matches TRBD2 (5 bases). This CDR3 is 18 amino acids long. V was cut by 1 base and J by 1 base, with 17 bases left in between. The germline CDR1 and CDR2 sequences are MGHRA and YSYEKL. The CDR3 sequence: CASSQVDSGFVAKNIQYF. The CDR3 bases are TGCGCCAGCAGCCAAGTAGACTCGGGGTTTGTGGCCAAAAACATTCAGTACTTC.

The rearrangement uses TRBV27 and TRBJ1-5; D is undetermined. Germline V gene sequence: CDR1 MNHEY, CDR2 SMNVEV (reference sequence). CDR3 length: 14 amino acids. The germline V and J ends were trimmed by 1 base and 4 bases, with 8 bases remaining between them. The CDR3 region is CASSLFTDNQPQHF. Written as DNA, the CDR3 is TGTGCCAGCAGTTTATTTACAGATAATCAGCCCCAGCATTTT.

This sequence joins TRBV9 and TRBJ2-1; no clear D gene. Germline CDR1 is SGDLS and CDR2 is YYNGEE. The germline V and J ends were trimmed by 5 bases and 5 bases, with 8 bases remaining between them. There are 12 residues in the CDR3. CDR3 loop: CASSGPDNEQFF. In DNA form, the CDR3 reads TGTGCCAGCAGTGGGCCTGACAATGAGCAGTTCTTC.

In this sample, this clone turned up a few times. The V gene is TRBV7-2, the J gene TRBJ1-2; 8 nucleotides agree with TRBD1. CDR3 length equals 14 residues. V lost 5 bases to trimming and J lost 7 bases; unmatched junction nucleotides: 9. Germline V gives CDR1 SGHTA, CDR2 FQGNSA. The CDR3 DNA reads as TGTGCCAGCAGCCCCAGGACAGGGTTCCGTGGCTACACCTTC. This translates into CASSPRTGFRGYTF.